A selection of T cell receptor beta chains follows, all from one sample in a study of shared clonotypes between healthy human individuals. Repertoires were generated with immunoSEQ multiplex PCR, while TCRdb's copy carries only in-frame clones and drops some. Among millions of clones listed, around nine tenths were seen once. Material for sequencing was naive CD4+ T cells sorted from blood. The source of these receptors is a man younger than 30 in good health. The conserved cysteine and the conserved F or W are not part of the CDR3 here.

v_gene	j_gene	CDR3aa
TRBV5-1	TRBJ2-7	ASSGGGDEQY
TRBV4-1	TRBJ1-3	ASSLAGESGNTIY
TRBV4-1	TRBJ2-1	ASNLAGGSYNEQF
TRBV29-1	TRBJ1-1	SVYLTEAF
TRBV5-1	TRBJ2-3	ASSGATGKSDTQY
TRBV7-9	TRBJ1-6	ASSLEYRSSYNSPLH
TRBV5-6	TRBJ1-4	ASSFRRTDSYEKLF
TRBV2	TRBJ2-2	ASSETGAGELF
TRBV7-8	TRBJ1-1	ASSLGYENTEAF
TRBV1	TRBJ2-1	TSSQAPSGGPLHNEQF
TRBV10-3	TRBJ2-5	AISADRGGETQY
TRBV25-1	TRBJ1-1	ASSGLVSFEAF
TRBV6-6	TRBJ2-7	ASSPGFYEQY
TRBV9	TRBJ2-5	ASSLDRSGQETQY
TRBV7-2	TRBJ1-4	ASRPQVTGGEKLF
TRBV2	TRBJ1-4	ASSAQKLF
TRBV6-6	TRBJ2-7	ASSRDRSSYKQY
TRBV7-9	TRBJ1-4	ASSSTGVANEKLF
TRBV6-1	TRBJ1-4	ASTLGQVEEKLF
TRBV6-1	TRBJ2-7	ASSEAGRVRYEQY
TRBV5-8	TRBJ1-1	ASSLGMNTEAF
TRBV2	TRBJ2-3	ASRGVDTQY
TRBV7-2	TRBJ2-1	ASSLGSTIEQF
TRBV30	TRBJ2-5	AWSNLAGGPGETQY
TRBV5-1	TRBJ1-2	ASSLSGTVNYGYT
TRBV7-2	TRBJ2-1	ASSFSAVPQF
TRBV5-1	TRBJ2-5	ASSLATAGQETQY
TRBV15	TRBJ1-5	ATSRGDWVNQPQH
TRBV7-8	TRBJ2-7	ASSLVSGTVSYEQY
TRBV6-5	TRBJ2-3	ASSFGRPGVTDTQY
TRBV5-1	TRBJ1-1	ASSFFLSVESTEAF
TRBV6-6	TRBJ1-5	ASRGNSNQPQH
TRBV28	TRBJ1-3	ASSFLRTGSGTIY
TRBV14	TRBJ1-6	ASSSGGNSPLH
TRBV20-1	TRBJ2-5	SARFGETQY
TRBV11-2	TRBJ2-7	ASSLDPVSVAYEQY
TRBV30	TRBJ2-7	AWRGTLSYEQY
TRBV5-1	TRBJ1-3	ASSPNGHSGNTIY
TRBV7-9	TRBJ2-1	ASSLALAGAGNEQF
TRBV5-4	TRBJ2-7	ASSLVSVSTYEQY
TRBV6-5	TRBJ2-3	ASSYEKLATQY
TRBV2	TRBJ1-1	ASSTDGTANEAF
TRBV9	TRBJ2-7	ASSVDVAGTYEQY
TRBV19	TRBJ1-2	ASRGTGDNYGYT
TRBV27	TRBJ1-6	ASSLGRSLH
TRBV10-3	TRBJ1-5	AISESGLRDQPQH
TRBV15	TRBJ1-3	ATSRVGSVGNTIY